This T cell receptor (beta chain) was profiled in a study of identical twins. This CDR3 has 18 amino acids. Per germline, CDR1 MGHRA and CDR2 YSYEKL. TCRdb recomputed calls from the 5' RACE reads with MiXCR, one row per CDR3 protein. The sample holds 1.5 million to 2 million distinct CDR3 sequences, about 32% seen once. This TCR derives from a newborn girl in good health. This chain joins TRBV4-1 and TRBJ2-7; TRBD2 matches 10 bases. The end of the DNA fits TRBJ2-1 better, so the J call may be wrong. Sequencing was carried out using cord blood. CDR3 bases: TGCGCCAGCAGCCAAGCCCGATGGACTAGCGGTACCTTCGATGAGCAGTTCTTC. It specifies CASSQARWTSGTFDEQFF.